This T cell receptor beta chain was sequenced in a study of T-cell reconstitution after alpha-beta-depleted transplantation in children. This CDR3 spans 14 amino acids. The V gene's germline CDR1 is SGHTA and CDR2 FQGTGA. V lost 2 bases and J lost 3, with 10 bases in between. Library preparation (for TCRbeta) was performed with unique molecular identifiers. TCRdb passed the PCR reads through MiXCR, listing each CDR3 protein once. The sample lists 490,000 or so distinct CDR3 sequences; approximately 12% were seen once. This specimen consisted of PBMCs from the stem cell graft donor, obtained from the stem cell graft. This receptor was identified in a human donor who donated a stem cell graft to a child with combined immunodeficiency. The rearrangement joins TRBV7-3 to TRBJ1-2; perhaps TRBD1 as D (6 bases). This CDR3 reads CASSLEGVDYGYTF. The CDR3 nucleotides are TGTGCCAGCAGCTTAGAGGGGGTTGACTATGGCTACACCTTC. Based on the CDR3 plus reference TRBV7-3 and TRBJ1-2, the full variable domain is GAGVSQTPSNKVTEKGKYVELRCDPISGHTALYWYRQSLGQGPEFLIYFQGTGAADDSGLPNDRFFAVRPEGSVSTLKIQRTERGDSAVYLCASSLEGVDYGYTFGSGTRLTVV.